The 28 T cell receptor beta chains presented below share a single source sample, sequenced in a study of blood T cells in healthy people across ages (dated by TCRdb to between 2014 and 2017). Library creation used 5' RACE. The sequencing machine was an Illumina HiSeq 2500. The second PCR ran for about 6 to 11 cycles and used a J-beta primer mix along with a sample-barcoded 5' primer. The public reads were quality trimmed at Q25 with fastp and then assembled into clones with MiXCR by TCRdb, keeping productive beta chains. Duplicate CDR3 protein sequences are folded into a single record with the most common DNA and genes. The sample records about 640,000 distinct CDR3 sequences, 58% of which are singletons. The biggest ten clones account for approximately 40% of the sample. The material sequenced was blood. These receptors came from a man aged 55 to 69 in good health.

In the case of this clonotype: One end of the junction varies from germline; a read error may be responsible. The genes are TRBV4-2 and TRBJ1-4; possibly TRBD1 for D (5 bases). The CDR3 contains 15 residues. Germline V gene lookup returns CDR1 LGHNA and CDR2 YNFKEQ. CDR3 in DNA: TGTGCCTGCAGCCAAGGCCCCAGGGAAGGAGAAAAACTGTTTTTT. Its protein product is CACSQGPREGEKLFF.

The CDR3 reads CASCPDAGGYTEAFF. CDR3 DNA: TGCGCCAGCTGTCCCGATGCGGGGGGGTACACTGAAGCTTTCTTT. This chain joins TRBV5-1 and TRBJ1-1, with a possible D match to TRBD1 (5 bases). Germline CDR1 and CDR2: SGHRS and YFSETQ. V was clipped by 7 bases and J by 3 bases, with 19 bases between them. This CDR3 comprises 15 residues.

V and J are TRBV5-1 and TRBJ2-1; TRBD1 or TRBD2 may be the D gene (6 bases each). This CDR3 region has 14 residues. CDR1 SGHRS and CDR2 YFSETQ come from the germline V gene. V dropped 4 bases and J dropped 5 bases, with 13 bases sitting between them. This chain's CDR3 is CASSRGTTDNEQFF. DNA for the CDR3: TGCGCCAGCAGCCGGGGGACAACCGACAATGAGCAGTTCTTC. Full variable domain (remainder filled in from reference TRBV5-1 and TRBJ2-1): KAGVTQTPRYLIKTRGQQVTLSCSPISGHRSVSWYQQTPGQGLQFLFEYFSETQRNKGNFPGRFSGRQFSNSRSEMNVSTLELGDSALYLCASSRGTTDNEQFFGPGTRLTVL.

V and J are TRBV28 and TRBJ2-1; the D gene is possibly TRBD2 (6 bases). The germline gives CDR1 MDHEN, CDR2 SYDVKM. The V and J ends lost 5 bases and 7 bases respectively, with 21 bases between them. The CDR3 totals 16 residues. In DNA form, the CDR3 reads TGTGCCAGCAGTCCCCCGTGGGCCAGGGACTTGAATGAGCAGTTCTTC. It encodes CASSPPWARDLNEQFF.

V is TRBV18 and J is TRBJ1-5; D possibly corresponds to TRBD1 (5 bases). Germline assignment: CDR1 KGHSH and CDR2 LQKENI. V dropped 5 bases and J dropped 0 bases, with 14 bases sitting between them. The CDR3 totals 16 residues. The CDR3, as DNA: TGTGCCAGCTCAGTCATTGGGGCGACTAGCAATCAGCCCCAGCATTTT. Translated: CASSVIGATSNQPQHF.

This rearrangement joins TRBV20-1 to TRBJ2-5, with 9 positions matching TRBD1. The CDR3 length is 13 residues. Germline V gene data show CDR1 as DFQATT and CDR2 as SNEGSKA (reference sequence). After removal of 3 bases from V and 11 bases from J, the junction contained 10 bases not matched to a gene. CDR3 sequence reads: CSASQTGGGVQYF. CDR3 bases: TGCAGTGCTAGTCAGACAGGGGGTGGGGTACAGTACTTC.

This chain connects TRBV10-3 to TRBJ2-1; TRBD2 matches 8 bases. Germline V gene data show CDR1 as ENHRY and CDR2 as SYGVKD. CDR3 length: 14 amino acids. J was trimmed by 3 bases and V by 2 bases; bases with no gene match: 0. Written as DNA, the CDR3 is TGTGCCATCAGTGAGGCGGGGGGCTACAATGAGCAGTTCTTC. Translated: CAISEAGGYNEQFF.

This clonotype appeared a single time. The V call is TRBV9, the J call TRBJ1-2, with no clear D. V was shortened by 3 bases and J by 6 bases, with 18 bases between the two germline ends. CDR1 is SGDLS and CDR2 is YYNGEE in the germline V gene. The CDR3 is 15 residues long. This CDR3 is CASSESLQLDDGYTF. CDR3 in DNA: TGTGCCAGCAGCGAGTCCCTCCAATTGGACGATGGCTACACCTTC.

This chain uses TRBV21-1 with TRBJ1-2. TRBV21-1 is an annotated pseudogene. The CDR3 length is 14 residues. This CDR3 reads CASSKVGSFYGYTF. For the CDR3, the DNA is TGTGCCAGCAGCAAAGTGGGCAGTTTCTATGGCTACACCTTC.

There are a few counts of this clonotype. The gene calls are TRBV18 and TRBJ2-7, with 9 bases lining up with TRBD1. Trimming took 3 bases from V and 1 from J; bases not matched to a gene: 10. Germline lookup yields CDR1 KGHSH and CDR2 LQKENI. This CDR3 has 17 residues. The CDR3 coding sequence is TGTGCCAGCTCACCGATTCAAACGGACAGGGGATCCTACGAGCAGTACTTC. Translated, it gives CASSPIQTDRGSYEQYF.

This rearrangement joins TRBV6-2 or TRBV6-3 to TRBJ2-3; TRBD2 might be the D (5 bases). The CDR3 length is 14 residues. Germline lookup yields CDR1 MNHEY and CDR2 SVGEGT. The V gene lost 4 bases and the J gene lost 2 bases, with 10 bases spanning the gap. The CDR3 sequence is CASSSDFNTDTQYF. The CDR3 nucleotides read TGTGCCAGCAGTTCGGACTTCAACACAGATACGCAGTATTTT.

This clonotype was seen just once. The chain employs TRBV7-2 and TRBJ2-3, with a weak D call TRBD2 (6 bases). The CDR3 has 16 residues. CDR1 and CDR2 from the germline V gene are SGHTA and FQGNSA. With 2 bases removed from V and 2 bases from J, the gap between germline ends came to 14 bases. The CDR3 coding sequence is TGTGCCAGCAGCTTATCGGCGGCGGGGTCCACAGATACGCAGTATTTT. This translates into CASSLSAAGSTDTQYF.

The chain employs TRBV29-1 and TRBJ2-7; TRBD1 might be the D (6 bases). V was pared by 5 bases and J by 1 base, with 15 bases between. The CDR3 has 14 amino acids. Germline V lookup: CDR1 SQVTM, CDR2 ANQGSEA. CDR3 sequence: CSVLEGDWSYEQYF. The CDR3 DNA sequence: TGCAGCGTTTTAGAGGGGGATTGGTCCTACGAGCAGTACTTC.

The V and J genes are TRBV7-9 and TRBJ2-7; D gene ambiguous. V lost 7 bases to trimming and J lost 5 bases, with 27 bases between them. CDR1 and CDR2 (germline): SEHNR, FQNEAQ (reference sequence). This CDR3 has 17 amino acids. The CDR3 DNA sequence: TGTGCCAGCACCTCTGACCGGCTCTCGTCTTACATCGACGAGCAGTACTTC. Translating it yields CASTSDRLSSYIDEQYF.

The chain combines TRBV4-1 with TRBJ1-1; TRBD1 might be the D (5 bases). Per germline, CDR1 MGHRA and CDR2 YSYEKL. The V end lost 2 bases, the J end lost 0 bases, and 13 bases lay between the germline ends. The CDR3 length is 16 residues. The CDR3 protein is CASSQLVTAMNTEAFF. CDR3 in DNA: TGCGCCAGCAGCCAACTGGTGACAGCAATGAACACTGAAGCTTTCTTT.

The chain carries TRBV21-1 and TRBJ1-1. TRBV21-1 is shown as a pseudogene. This CDR3 has 16 amino acids. This chain's CDR3 is CASPQVGYGVNTEAFF. As DNA, the CDR3 is TGTGCCAGCCCTCAGGTGGGGTACGGAGTGAACACTGAAGCTTTCTTT.

This clonotype has only a few counts. V is TRBV7-9 and J is TRBJ2-7, with 7 nucleotides matching TRBD1. The CDR3 consists of 17 residues. The trim removed 2 bases at V and 3 bases at J, leaving 13 bases unmatched. CDR1 SEHNR and CDR2 FQNEAQ come from the germline V gene (reference sequence). The CDR3 loop reads CASSLITFRQGYYEQYF. For the CDR3, the DNA is TGTGCCAGCAGCTTAATCACGTTCAGACAGGGCTACTACGAGCAGTACTTC.

The rearrangement links TRBV20-1 to TRBJ2-7; possibly TRBD1 or TRBD2 for D (6 bases each). Germline V gives CDR1 DFQATT, CDR2 SNEGSKA (reference sequence). This CDR3 is 16 amino acids long. V was trimmed by 0 bases and J by 2 bases, leaving 17 bases between them. The CDR3 sequence is CSARDSRKGGTYEQYF. In nucleotides, the CDR3 is TGCAGTGCTAGAGATTCTAGGAAGGGGGGAACCTACGAGCAGTACTTC.

V gene TRBV5-1 combines with J gene TRBJ1-2; a weak D match, TRBD1 (5 bases). CDR3 size: 13 residues. Between the trimmed V and J ends, which lost 2 bases and 7 bases, there was a span of 12 bases. From germline, CDR1 is SGHRS and CDR2 YFSETQ. The CDR3 DNA is TGCGCCAGCAGCTTTCAGGGTGATGGTGGCTACACCTTC. Protein: CASSFQGDGGYTF.

The sample holds many counts of this clonotype. This rearrangement joins TRBV12-3 or TRBV12-4 to TRBJ1-2, with D perhaps TRBD1 (5 bases). Trimming left V 11 bases short and J 2 bases short, with 12 bases between. This CDR3 region has 12 residues. The CDR3 loop reads CAVGGVNYGYTF. The CDR3 DNA follows: TGTGCCGTGGGAGGGGTAAACTATGGCTACACCTTC.

J is TRBJ2-3 and V is TRBV20-1; a possible D gene is TRBD1 (5 bases). The CDR3 runs to 15 residues. V was clipped by 2 bases and J by 2 bases, with 14 bases between them. CDR1 is DFQATT and CDR2 is SNEGSKA in the germline V gene (reference sequence). The CDR3 DNA reads TGCAGTGCTAGACTCACAGGTCGGGTCACAGATACGCAGTATTTT. Translated, it gives CSARLTGRVTDTQYF.

The J gene is TRBJ1-2, the V gene TRBV20-1, with a weak D call TRBD1 (6 bases). The V and J ends lost 3 bases and 6 bases respectively, with 11 bases between them. The germline V gene encodes CDR1 DFQATT and CDR2 SNEGSKA (reference sequence). This CDR3 is 12 amino acids long. CDR3 nucleotides: TGCAGTGCTAGGGGGGCAGGGGATGGCTACACCTTC. It translates to CSARGAGDGYTF.

As to this clonotype: A junction end diverges from the germline sequence, so it may reflect a read error. The V gene is TRBV11-2, the J gene TRBJ2-5; a possible D gene is TRBD2 (5 bases). Germline assignment: CDR1 SGHAT and CDR2 FQNNGV. This CDR3 is 14 amino acids long. The CDR3 protein is CVSSSAAYQETQYF. In nucleotides, the CDR3 is TGTGTCAGCAGCTCAGCGGCGTACCAAGAGACCCAGTACTTC.

V is TRBV29-1 and J is TRBJ2-3; D possibly corresponds to TRBD1 (5 bases). The CDR3 is 15 residues long. Germline V gene sequence: CDR1 SQVTM, CDR2 ANQGSEA. V gave up 3 bases and J gave up 0 bases, with 13 bases separating them. The CDR3 bases are TGCAGCGTTGAGGCTTCAGGGCGAAGCACAGATACGCAGTATTTT. The encoded protein is CSVEASGRSTDTQYF.

The V gene is TRBV9, the J gene TRBJ1-5, with D uncertain. CDR3 size: 15 residues. With 0 bases removed from V and 8 bases from J, the gap between germline ends came to 15 bases. Germline CDR1 and CDR2: SGDLS and YYNGEE. In DNA form, the CDR3 reads TGTGCCAGCAGCGTAGGCTGGGCCCGCGGGGAGCCCCAGCATTTT. Translated: CASSVGWARGEPQHF. Full variable domain (missing parts from reference TRBV9 and TRBJ1-5): DSGVTQTPKHLITATGQRVTLRCSPRSGDLSVYWYQQSLDQGLQFLIQYYNGEERAKGNILERFSAQQFPDLHSELNLSSLELGDSALYFCASSVGWARGEPQHFGDGTRLSIL.

The rearrangement links TRBV20-1 to TRBJ2-1; TRBD1 agrees at 10 bases. The V and J ends lost 4 bases and 6 bases, in that order; junction bases with no gene match: 3. CDR3 length: 13 residues. Germline V lookup: CDR1 DFQATT, CDR2 SNEGSKA (reference sequence). The CDR3 nucleotides read TGCAGTGCTACCGGGACAGGGGCCAATGAGCAGTTCTTC. This codes for CSATGTGANEQFF.

The chain carries TRBV20-1 and TRBJ1-2; the D is unclear. V dropped 3 bases and J dropped 3 bases, with 14 bases sitting between them. Germline V gives CDR1 DFQATT, CDR2 SNEGSKA (reference sequence). The CDR3 has 14 residues. CDR3 nucleotide sequence: TGCAGTGCTAGCCCTCTCACTCGTGACTATGGCTACACCTTC. Translation: CSASPLTRDYGYTF.

The J gene is TRBJ1-1, the V gene TRBV7-9; no clear D. This CDR3 is built from 14 residues. V lost 3 bases, J lost 1 base, and 9 bases lay in between. Germline V gene sequence: CDR1 SEHNR, CDR2 FQNEAQ (reference sequence). Here the CDR3 DNA reads TGTGCCAGCAGCTTGGCACCGCCGAACACTGAAGCTTTCTTT. It specifies CASSLAPPNTEAFF.